This entry lists 16 T cell receptor beta chains sequenced from one sample in a study of T cell repertoires in cytomegalovirus infection. Their antigens remain unidentified. TCRdb reprocessed the reads with MiXCR, giving one entry per CDR3 protein. The sample shows 900,000 to 950,000 distinct CDR3 sequences, around a third of them seen only once. The source material was cultured CD8+ T cells from PBMCs, sampled from culture after CMV antigen stimulation. The receptor source for this set is a human donor in good health (CMV status not recorded). Some clones in this sample may be carry-over from other donors' samples.

This clonotype was counted a few times. The chain has TRBV7-9 and TRBJ1-1; 7 bases agree with TRBD1. The CDR3 sequence is 17 residues long. Trimming removed 5 bases from V and 5 bases from J; junction bases left unmatched: 17. Germline assignment: CDR1 SEHNR and CDR2 FQNEAQ (reference sequence). The CDR3 DNA follows: TGTGCCAGCAGCCCACCGACAGGGAATGGGAAGGGTACTGAAGCTTTCTTT. Translation: CASSPPTGNGKGTEAFF.

V is TRBV5-6 and J is TRBJ2-1; possible D gene TRBD2, 7 bases. Looked up from germline, CDR1 is SGHDT and CDR2 is YYEEEE. The CDR3 loop spans 16 amino acids. V lost 5 bases and J 3 bases, leaving 18 bases between the germline ends. CDR3 sequence: CASRGGRYIYYNEQFF. The CDR3 nucleotides read TGTGCCAGCAGGGGGGGGCGGTATATTTACTACAATGAGCAGTTCTTC.

The chain carries TRBV19 and TRBJ1-5, with no clear D. Trimming cost V 3 bases and J 8 bases, with 17 bases left between them. The germline gives CDR1 LNHDA, CDR2 SQIVND (reference sequence). The CDR3 is 15 residues long. This chain's CDR3 is CASSMSRTSREPQHF. CDR3 nucleotides: TGTGCCAGTAGTATGTCCAGGACTTCTAGAGAGCCCCAGCATTTT.

The sample holds many counts of this clonotype. The CDR3 coding sequence is TGTGCCAGCAGCTCCGAGACTAGCAATGAGCAGTTCTTC. Translating it yields CASSSETSNEQFF. The chain employs TRBV7-6 and TRBJ2-1; a possible D gene is TRBD2 (6 bases). Deletions cut 4 bases from V and 6 bases from J, with 10 bases between. The CDR3 has 13 amino acids. From germline, CDR1 is SGHVS and CDR2 FNYEAQ. Full variable domain (missing parts from reference TRBV7-6 and TRBJ2-1): GAGVSQSPRYKVTKRGQDVALRCDPISGHVSLYWYRQALGQGPEFLTYFNYEAQQDKSGLPNDRFSAERPEGSISTLTIQRTEQRDSAMYRCASSSETSNEQFFGPGTRLTVL.

This clonotype was seen only a few times. This chain links TRBV19 with TRBJ2-3; 8 bases match TRBD1. The V and J ends lost 7 bases and 1 base, in that order; junction bases with no gene match: 4. CDR3 length equals 14 residues. The V gene's germline CDR1 is LNHDA and CDR2 SQIVND (reference sequence). The CDR3 loop reads CASKRQGRTDTQYF. DNA for the CDR3: TGTGCCAGTAAAAGACAGGGGCGCACAGATACGCAGTATTTT.

As for this clonotype: A read error may produce the germline difference seen at one junction end. This chain uses TRBV7-4 with TRBJ2-1; TRBD1 might be the D (5 bases). This CDR3 is built from 15 residues. Germline V gives CDR1 SGHVT, CDR2 SQSDAQ. CDR3 loop: CASSLGDRPYNEHFF. Here the CDR3 DNA reads TGTGCCAGCAGCTTAGGAGACAGACCATACAATGAGCATTTCTTC.

The V gene is TRBV6-5, the J gene TRBJ1-4; 7 bases agree with TRBD1. Germline CDR1 is MNHEY and CDR2 is SVGAGI. V shed 2 bases and J 3 bases; nucleotides not matched to a gene: 9. This CDR3 contains 17 residues. The CDR3 protein is CASSYSPWTGPNEKLFF. Written as DNA, the CDR3 is TGTGCCAGCAGTTACAGCCCCTGGACAGGCCCTAATGAAAAACTGTTTTTT.

V and J are TRBV29-1 and TRBJ2-3; TRBD1 might be the D (5 bases). The CDR3 length is 15 residues. The V end was cut by 2 bases, the J end by 0 bases, with 12 bases between. In germline, CDR1 is SQVTM, CDR2 ANQGSEA. The CDR3 region is CSVEPIRESTDTQYF. The CDR3 nucleotides are TGCAGCGTTGAACCTATCAGGGAAAGCACAGATACGCAGTATTTT.

A remark on this clonotype: Mismatch with germline at one junction end may stem from a read error. DNA of the CDR3: TGTGCCAGCAGCCCCCATTTGAGACCCACAAATACGCAGTATTTT. It encodes CASSPHLRPTNTQYF. This chain joins TRBV9 and TRBJ2-3, with D uncertain. The CDR3 covers 15 residues. CDR1 and CDR2 from the germline V gene are SGDLS and YYNGEE.

This chain links TRBV13 with TRBJ2-7; D is perhaps TRBD2 (6 bases). Germline V lookup: CDR1 PRHDT, CDR2 FYEKMQ (reference sequence). The CDR3 extends over 13 amino acids. Trimming took 3 bases from V and 6 from J, leaving 12 bases between them. This chain's CDR3 is CASSFGSGGEQYV. The CDR3 bases are TGTGCCAGCAGCTTCGGTTCCGGGGGCGAGCAGTACGTC.

This chain connects TRBV5-3 to TRBJ2-3, with 10 bases fitting TRBD2. Being an ORF, TRBV5-3 has a function that is uncertain. V dropped 10 bases and J dropped 3; count of bases not matched to a gene: 14. There are 16 residues in the CDR3. Here the CDR3 reads CAEGTSGVSSTDTQYF. The CDR3 region has the DNA TGTGCCGAAGGAACTAGCGGGGTCTCTAGTACAGATACGCAGTATTTT.

This clonotype was seen a handful of times. The chain recombines TRBV15 with TRBJ1-1; D is perhaps TRBD1 (6 bases). V gave up 2 bases and J gave up 0 bases, with 10 bases separating them. CDR1 is LNHNV, CDR2 YYDKDF, per germline (reference sequence). CDR3 length equals 15 residues. Written as DNA, the CDR3 is TGTGCCACCAGCAGAAACAGGGTTATGAACACTGAAGCTTTCTTT. Translated, it gives CATSRNRVMNTEAFF.

As concerns this clonotype: One base away lies a much larger clone, so this may be a sequencing read error. The CDR3 loop reads CASNLDGNSGNTIYF. CDR3 nucleotide sequence: TGTGCCAGCAACTTGGACGGAAACTCTGGAAACACCATATATTTT. V and J are TRBV7-8 and TRBJ1-3; no clear D. Germline-derived CDR1 and CDR2 are SGHVS and FQNEAQ. This CDR3 spans 15 amino acids. V dropped 7 bases and J dropped 0 bases, with 13 bases sitting between them.

The genes are TRBV7-8 and TRBJ2-3; D unclear. The germline CDR1 and CDR2 sequences are SGHVS and FQNEAQ. This CDR3 spans 15 amino acids. Trimming stripped 0 bases from V and 0 bases from J, with 7 bases between. The CDR3, as DNA: TGTGCCAGCAGCTTAGCAGAACCTAGCACAGATACGCAGTATTTT. This translates into CASSLAEPSTDTQYF.

V usage is TRBV6-2 or TRBV6-3 and J usage is TRBJ2-7; a possible D gene is TRBD1 (5 bases). V was shortened by 7 bases and J by 2 bases, with 15 bases between the two germline ends. Per germline, CDR1 MNHEY and CDR2 SVGEGT. This CDR3 is 14 amino acids long. The CDR3 coding sequence is TGTGCCAGCAAGGGCAGGGAATTCACCTACGAGCAGTACGTC. It specifies CASKGREFTYEQYV.

CDR3 protein: CASSLREDWNGENV. As DNA, the CDR3 is TGTGCCAGCAGTTTAAGGGAGGACTGGAACGGGGAGAACGTC. This chain joins TRBV27 and TRBJ2-7, with D possibly TRBD2 on 6 matching bases. Germline CDR1 reads MNHEY; CDR2 reads SMNVEV (reference sequence). The CDR3 extends over 14 amino acids.